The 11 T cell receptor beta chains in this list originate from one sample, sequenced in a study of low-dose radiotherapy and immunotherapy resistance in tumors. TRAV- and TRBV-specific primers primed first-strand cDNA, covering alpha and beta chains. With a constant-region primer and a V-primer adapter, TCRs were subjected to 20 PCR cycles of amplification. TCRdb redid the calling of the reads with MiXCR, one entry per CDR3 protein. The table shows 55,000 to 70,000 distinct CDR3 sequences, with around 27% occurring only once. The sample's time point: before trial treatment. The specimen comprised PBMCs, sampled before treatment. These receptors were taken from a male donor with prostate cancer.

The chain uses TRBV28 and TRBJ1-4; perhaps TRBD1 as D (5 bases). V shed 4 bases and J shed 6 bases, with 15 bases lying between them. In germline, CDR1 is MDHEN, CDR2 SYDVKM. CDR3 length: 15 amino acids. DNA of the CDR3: TGTGCCAGCAGTTCTTTAGGGACCCGCTATGAAAAACTGTTTTTT. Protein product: CASSSLGTRYEKLFF.

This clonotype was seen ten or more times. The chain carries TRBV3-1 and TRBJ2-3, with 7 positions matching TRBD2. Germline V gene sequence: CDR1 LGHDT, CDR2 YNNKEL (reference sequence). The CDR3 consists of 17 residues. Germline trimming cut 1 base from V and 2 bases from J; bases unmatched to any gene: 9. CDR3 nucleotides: TGTGCCAGCAGCCAAGGTCTAGCGGAAACTCCCACAGATACGCAGTATTTT. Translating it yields CASSQGLAETPTDTQYF.

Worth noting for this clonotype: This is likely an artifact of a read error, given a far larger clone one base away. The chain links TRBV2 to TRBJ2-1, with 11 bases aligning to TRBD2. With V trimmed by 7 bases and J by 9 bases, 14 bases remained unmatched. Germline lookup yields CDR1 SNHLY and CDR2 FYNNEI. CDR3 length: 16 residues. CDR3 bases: TGTGCCAGCAATGCGGGGGGACTAGCGGTTCCCTTTGAGCAGTTCTTC. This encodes CASNAGGLAVPFEQFF. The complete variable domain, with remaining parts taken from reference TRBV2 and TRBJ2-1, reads EPEVTQTPSHQVTQMGQEVILRCVPISNHLYFYWYRQILGQKVEFLVSFYNNEISEKSEIFDDQFSVERPDGSNFTLKIRSTKLEDSAMYFCASNAGGLAVPFEQFFGPGTRLTVL.

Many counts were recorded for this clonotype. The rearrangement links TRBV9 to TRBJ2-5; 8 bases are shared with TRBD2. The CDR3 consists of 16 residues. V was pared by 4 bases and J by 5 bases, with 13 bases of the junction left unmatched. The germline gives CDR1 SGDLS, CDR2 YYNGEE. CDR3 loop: CASSLGGGAHQETQYF. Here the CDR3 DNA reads TGTGCCAGCAGCCTCGGGGGGGGCGCGCATCAGGAGACCCAGTACTTC.

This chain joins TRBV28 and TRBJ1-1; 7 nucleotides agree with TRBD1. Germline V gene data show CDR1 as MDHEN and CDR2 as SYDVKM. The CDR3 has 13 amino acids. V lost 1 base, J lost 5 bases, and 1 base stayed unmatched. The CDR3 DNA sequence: TGTGCCAGCAGTTTATACAGGGGTACTGAAGCTTTCTTT. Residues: CASSLYRGTEAFF.

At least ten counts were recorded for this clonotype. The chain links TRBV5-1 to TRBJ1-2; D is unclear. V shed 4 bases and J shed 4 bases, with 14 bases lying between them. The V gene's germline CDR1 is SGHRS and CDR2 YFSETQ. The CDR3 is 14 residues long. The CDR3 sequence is CASSPTLSSYGYTF. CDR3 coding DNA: TGCGCCAGCAGCCCAACACTTTCCAGCTATGGCTACACCTTC.

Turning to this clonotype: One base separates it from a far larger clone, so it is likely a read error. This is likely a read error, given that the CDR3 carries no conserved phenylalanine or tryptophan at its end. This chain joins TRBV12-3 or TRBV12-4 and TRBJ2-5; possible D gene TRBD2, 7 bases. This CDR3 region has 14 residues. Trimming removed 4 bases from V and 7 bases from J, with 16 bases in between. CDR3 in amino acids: CASSYYEGGGTQYY. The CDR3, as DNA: TGTGCCAGCAGTTACTACGAGGGAGGGGGGACCCAGTACTAC.

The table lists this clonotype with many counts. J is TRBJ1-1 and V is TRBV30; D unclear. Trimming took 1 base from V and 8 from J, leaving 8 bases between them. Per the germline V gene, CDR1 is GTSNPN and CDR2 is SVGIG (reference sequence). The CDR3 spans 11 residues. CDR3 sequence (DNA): TGTGCCTGGAGTGGGTCTAGAGAAGCTTTCTTT. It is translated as CAWSGSREAFF. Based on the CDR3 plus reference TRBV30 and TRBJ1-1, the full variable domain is SQTIHQWPATLVQPVGSPLSLECTVEGTSNPNLYWYRQAAGRGLQLLFYSVGIGQISSEVPQNLSASRPQDRQFILSSKKLLLSDSGFYLCAWSGSREAFFGQGTRLTVV.

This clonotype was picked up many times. The CDR3 spells CASSEGGQGGSPLHF. CDR3 nucleotides: TGTGCCAGCAGTGAAGGGGGCCAGGGAGGTTCACCCCTCCACTTT. This sequence joins TRBV2 and TRBJ1-6, with D possibly matching TRBD1 (5 bases). With 1 base removed from V and 9 bases from J, the gap between germline ends came to 13 bases. The germline CDR1 and CDR2 sequences are SNHLY and FYNNEI. This CDR3 comprises 15 residues.

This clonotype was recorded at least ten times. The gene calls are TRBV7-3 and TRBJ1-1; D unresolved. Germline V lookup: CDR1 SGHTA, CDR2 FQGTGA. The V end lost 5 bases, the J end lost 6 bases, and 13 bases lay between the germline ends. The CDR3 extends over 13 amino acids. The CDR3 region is CASSPRLGSEAFF. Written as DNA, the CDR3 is TGTGCCAGCAGCCCCCGGTTGGGGTCTGAAGCTTTCTTT.

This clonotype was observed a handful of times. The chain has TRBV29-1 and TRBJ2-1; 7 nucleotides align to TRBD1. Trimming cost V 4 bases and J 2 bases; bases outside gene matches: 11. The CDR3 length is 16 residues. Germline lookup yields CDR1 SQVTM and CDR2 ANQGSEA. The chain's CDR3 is CSVVFGTAHTYNEQFF. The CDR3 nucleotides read TGCAGCGTTGTCTTTGGGACAGCACATACCTACAATGAGCAGTTCTTC.